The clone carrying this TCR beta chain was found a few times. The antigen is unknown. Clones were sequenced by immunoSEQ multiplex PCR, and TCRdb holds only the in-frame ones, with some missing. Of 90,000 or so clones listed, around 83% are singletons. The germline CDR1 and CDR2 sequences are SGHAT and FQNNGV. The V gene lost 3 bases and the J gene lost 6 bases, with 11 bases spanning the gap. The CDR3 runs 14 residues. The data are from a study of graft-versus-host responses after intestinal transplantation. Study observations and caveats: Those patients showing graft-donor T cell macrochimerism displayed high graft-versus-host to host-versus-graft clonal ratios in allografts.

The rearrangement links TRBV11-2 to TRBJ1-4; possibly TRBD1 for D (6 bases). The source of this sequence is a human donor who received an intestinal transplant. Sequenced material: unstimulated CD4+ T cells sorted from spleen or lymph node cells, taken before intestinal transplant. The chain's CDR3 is CASSFTGTDEKLFF. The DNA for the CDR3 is TGTGCCAGCAGCTTCACAGGGACGGATGAAAAACTGTTTTTT. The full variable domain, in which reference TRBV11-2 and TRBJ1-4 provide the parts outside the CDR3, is EAGVAQSPRYKIIEKRQSVAFWCNPISGHATLYWYQQILGQGPKLLIQFQNNGVVDDSQLPKDRFSAERLKGVDSTLKIQPAKLEDSAVYLCASSFTGTDEKLFFGSGTQLSVL.